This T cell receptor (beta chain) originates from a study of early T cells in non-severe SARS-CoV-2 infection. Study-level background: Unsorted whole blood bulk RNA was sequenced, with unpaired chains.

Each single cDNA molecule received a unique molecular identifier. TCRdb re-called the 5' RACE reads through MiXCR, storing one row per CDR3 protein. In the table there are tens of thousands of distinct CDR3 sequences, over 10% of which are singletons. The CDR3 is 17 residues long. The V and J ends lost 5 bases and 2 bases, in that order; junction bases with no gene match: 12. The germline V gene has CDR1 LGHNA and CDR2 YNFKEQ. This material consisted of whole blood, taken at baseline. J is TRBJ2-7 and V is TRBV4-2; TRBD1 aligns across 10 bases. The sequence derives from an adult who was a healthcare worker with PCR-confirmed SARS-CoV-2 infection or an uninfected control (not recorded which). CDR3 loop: CASSSSPAGQGAYEQYF. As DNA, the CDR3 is TGTGCCAGCAGCAGCTCCCCCGCCGGACAGGGGGCCTACGAGCAGTACTTC.